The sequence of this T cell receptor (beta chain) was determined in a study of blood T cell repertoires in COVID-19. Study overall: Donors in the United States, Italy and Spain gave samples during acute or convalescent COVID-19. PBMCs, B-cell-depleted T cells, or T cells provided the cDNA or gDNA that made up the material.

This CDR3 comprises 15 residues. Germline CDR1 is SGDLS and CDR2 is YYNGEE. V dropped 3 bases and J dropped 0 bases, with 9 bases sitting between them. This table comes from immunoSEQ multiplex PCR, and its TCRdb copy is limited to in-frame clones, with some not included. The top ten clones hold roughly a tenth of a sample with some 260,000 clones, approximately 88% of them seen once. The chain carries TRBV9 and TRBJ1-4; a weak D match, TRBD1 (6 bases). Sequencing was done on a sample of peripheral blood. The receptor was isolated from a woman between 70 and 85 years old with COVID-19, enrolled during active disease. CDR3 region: CASSGNRATNEKLFF. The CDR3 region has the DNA TGTGCCAGCAGCGGAAACAGGGCAACTAATGAAAAACTGTTTTTT.